The entry below describes one T cell receptor beta chain. Antigen: not known. The CDR3 totals 15 residues. Germline assignment: CDR1 SGDLS and CDR2 YYNGEE. V gave up 4 bases and J gave up 2 bases, with 15 bases separating them. Amplification targeted TCR beta CDR3 regions from RNA transcripts. TCR CDR3 underwent first-round RT-PCR with the HTBI primer set. TCRdb independently ran MiXCR on the multiplex PCR reads; one entry per CDR3 protein. This table holds under 700,000 distinct CDR3 sequences, 46% found once. The sample is drawn from a study of T cells in Graves' hyperthyroidism and ophthalmopathy. Findings and limits, study-wide: A 13 V-J model separated ophthalmopathy from stable hyperthyroidism.

Hyperthyroidism had been newly diagnosed in patients aged 18 to 65, and its duration was under 2 months. Investigators excluded patients with uncontrolled infection, other autoimmune disease, pregnancy or lactation. The TCR sequence derives from a woman aged 18-29 years with Graves' hyperthyroidism. Sequencing was done on a sample of peripheral blood or thyroid tissue (not recorded which). The V call is TRBV9, the J call TRBJ1-1; weak D call: TRBD1 (6 bases). CDR3 loop: CASSSGGHGNTEAFF. CDR3 DNA sequence: TGTGCCAGCAGCTCTGGGGGGCACGGCAACACTGAAGCTTTCTTT.